One T cell receptor (beta chain) is described in this entry. The sample comes from a study of blood T cell repertoires in COVID-19. Study context: COVID-19 samples, acute and convalescent, were from the United States, Italy and Spain.

Per the original methods: Quantification of nucleated cells was approximated via reference gene primer amplification. The protocol was immunoSEQ multiplex PCR, while the TCRdb copy is restricted to in-frame clones and leaves out a portion. V and J calls and clone size come straight from that table; D and trimming were deduced from the DNA. The sample yields approximately 220,000 clones, roughly 90% seen once. A PCR-confirmed or clinician-diagnosed COVID-19 case had contacted exposed participants within 2 weeks of entry. Germline V gene lookup returns CDR1 SGHRS and CDR2 YFSETQ. V gave up 4 bases and J gave up 4 bases, with 12 bases separating them. The CDR3 extends over 13 amino acids.

The chain uses TRBV5-1 and TRBJ2-7, with D tentatively TRBD1 (6 bases). The clonotype was recovered from a woman aged 25 to 39 who had been exposed to COVID-19. Specimen: PBMCs or T cells enriched from blood (not recorded which). The CDR3 spells CASSPMGAYEQYF. DNA of the CDR3: TGCGCCAGCAGCCCCATGGGGGCTTACGAGCAGTACTTC.